Each of the 10 T cell receptor beta chains below was sequenced from the same sample in a study of cytomegalovirus exposure and HLA in healthy donors. Assay used: immunoSEQ multiplex PCR; TCRdb lists only in-frame clones, some missing. The sample holds about 280,000 clones; around nine tenths are singletons and the top ten take 0.92%. The sequencing sample was made of PBMCs. Every receptor here comes from a woman aged 18-30 years in good health and CMV-seronegative.

This sequence joins TRBV28 and TRBJ1-4; D is undetermined. This CDR3 is built from 12 residues. From germline, CDR1 is MDHEN and CDR2 SYDVKM. The V and J ends lost 2 bases and 7 bases respectively, with 5 bases between them. The CDR3 sequence is CASSLGVEKLFF. The CDR3 bases are TGTGCCAGCAGTTTAGGAGTTGAAAAACTGTTTTTT.

The CDR3 nucleotides read TGTGCCAGCAGGATAACGAGGGACAATGAGCAGTTCTTC. Residues: CASRITRDNEQFF. The rearrangement uses TRBV7-9 and TRBJ2-1, with D tentatively TRBD2 (5 bases). The germline V gene has CDR1 SEHNR and CDR2 FQNEAQ (reference sequence). The CDR3 has 13 amino acids. V lost 6 bases and J 5 bases, leaving 11 bases between the germline ends. Combining the CDR3 with reference TRBV7-9 and TRBJ2-1 gives the whole variable domain DTGVSQNPRHKITKRGQNVTFRCDPISEHNRLYWYRQTLGQGPEFLTYFQNEAQLEKSRLLSDRFSAERPKGSFSTLEIQRTEQGDSAMYLCASRITRDNEQFFGPGTRLTVL.

The chain is built from TRBV10-2 and TRBJ2-5, with D possibly TRBD1 on 5 matching bases. CDR1 is WSHSY, CDR2 SAAADI, per germline. The CDR3 totals 13 residues. The germline V and J ends were trimmed by 7 bases and 2 bases, with 11 bases remaining between them. CDR3 nucleotide sequence: TGCGCCAGCACCCCGACAGAGCAAGAGACCCAGTACTTC. This gives the protein CASTPTEQETQYF.

To note about this clone: The same CDR3 can be traced to other DNA sequences in this sample. The CDR3 loop reads CASSLNRATNEKLFF. In DNA form, the CDR3 reads TGTGCCAGCAGCTTAAATCGCGCAACTAATGAAAAACTGTTTTTT. V and J are TRBV7-2 and TRBJ1-4; D gene unclear. V was pared by 2 bases and J by 0 bases, with 7 bases between. Germline loops: CDR1 SGHTA, CDR2 FQGNSA. The CDR3 sequence is 15 residues long.

The chain combines TRBV5-1 with TRBJ1-1; a possible D gene is TRBD1 (6 bases). Germline V CDR1 and CDR2: SGHRS, YFSETQ. Trimming took 4 bases from V and 7 from J, leaving 14 bases between them. The CDR3 is 13 residues long. CDR3 amino acids: CASSLSGGLEAFF. The CDR3 coding sequence is TGCGCCAGCAGCCTGTCGGGGGGGCTTGAAGCTTTCTTT. The full variable domain, in which reference TRBV5-1 and TRBJ1-1 provide the parts outside the CDR3, is KAGVTQTPRYLIKTRGQQVTLSCSPISGHRSVSWYQQTPGQGLQFLFEYFSETQRNKGNFPGRFSGRQFSNSRSEMNVSTLELGDSALYLCASSLSGGLEAFFGQGTRLTVV.

The chain has TRBV5-1 and TRBJ1-2; D might be TRBD1 (5 bases). In germline, CDR1 is SGHRS, CDR2 YFSETQ. V was cut by 2 bases and J by 0 bases, with 14 bases left in between. The CDR3 consists of 16 residues. CDR3 bases: TGCGCCAGCAGCTTTGGACAACTTCGAGCTAACTATGGCTACACCTTC. Encoded protein: CASSFGQLRANYGYTF.

The V gene is TRBV5-1, the J gene TRBJ2-5; 9 bases match TRBD1. After removal of 5 bases from V and 4 bases from J, the junction contained 9 bases not matched to a gene. The germline V gene has CDR1 SGHRS and CDR2 YFSETQ. The CDR3 spans 15 residues. The CDR3 coding sequence is TGCGCCAGCAGATCGGGGGGACAGGGCTTAGAGACCCAGTACTTC. Encoded protein: CASRSGGQGLETQYF.

The chain has TRBV19 and TRBJ2-7, with TRBD1 as a possible D gene (5 bases). V lost 3 bases and J 2 bases, leaving 11 bases between the germline ends. This CDR3 region has 14 residues. CDR1 and CDR2 (germline): LNHDA, SQIVND (reference sequence). The chain's CDR3 is CASSISAQAYEQYF. The CDR3 region has the DNA TGTGCCAGTAGTATCTCCGCACAGGCCTACGAGCAGTACTTC. The full variable domain, with the rest looked up from reference TRBV19 and TRBJ2-7, is DGGITQSPKYLFRKEGQNVTLSCEQNLNHDAMYWYRQDPGQGLRLIYYSQIVNDFQKGDIAEGYSVSREKKESFPLTVTSAQKNPTAFYLCASSISAQAYEQYFGPGTRLTVT.

The table lists this clone with a few counts. V and J are TRBV9 and TRBJ1-1; D remains ambiguous. The CDR3 consists of 15 residues. Per the germline V gene, CDR1 is SGDLS and CDR2 is YYNGEE. The V end was cut by 4 bases, the J end by 0 bases, with 13 bases between. CDR3 DNA: TGTGCCAGCAGCCCAGTGCTGATGGTGAACACTGAAGCTTTCTTT. This sequence encodes CASSPVLMVNTEAFF.

This clone was recorded many times. The V call is TRBV11-3, the J call TRBJ2-7; 7 bases line up with TRBD1. The CDR3 has 14 amino acids. CDR1 is SGHNT and CDR2 is YENEEA in the germline V gene. The V and J ends lost 5 bases and 5 bases, in that order; junction bases with no gene match: 9. CDR3 nucleotide sequence: TGTGCCAGCAGCCAAAGTAGGACAGGCCACGAGCAGTACTTC. Amino acids: CASSQSRTGHEQYF.